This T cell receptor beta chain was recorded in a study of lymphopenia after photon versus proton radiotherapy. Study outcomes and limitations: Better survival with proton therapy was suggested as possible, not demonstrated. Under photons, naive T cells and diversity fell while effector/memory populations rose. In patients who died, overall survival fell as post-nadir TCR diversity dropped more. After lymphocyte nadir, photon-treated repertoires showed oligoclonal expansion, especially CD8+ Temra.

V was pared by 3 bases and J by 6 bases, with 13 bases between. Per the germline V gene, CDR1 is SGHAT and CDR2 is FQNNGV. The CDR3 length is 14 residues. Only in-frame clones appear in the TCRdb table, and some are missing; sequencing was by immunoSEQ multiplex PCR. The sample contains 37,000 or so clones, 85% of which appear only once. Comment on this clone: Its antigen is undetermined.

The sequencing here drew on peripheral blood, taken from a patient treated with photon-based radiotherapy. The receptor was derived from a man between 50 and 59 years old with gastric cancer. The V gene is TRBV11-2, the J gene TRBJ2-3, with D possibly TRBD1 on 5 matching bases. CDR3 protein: CASSLETVVDTQYF. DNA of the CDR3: TGTGCCAGCAGCTTGGAGACAGTGGTCGATACGCAGTATTTT.